This TCR beta chain was profiled in a study of blood T cell repertoires in COVID-19. Across the study: Italy, Spain and the United States were the sources of the convalescent and acute COVID-19 samples.

Using immunoSEQ multiplex PCR, the repertoire was profiled, and TCRdb retains in-frame clones only, with some absent. This sample carries hundreds of thousands of clones, about nine tenths of them seen once, and the ten largest clones take roughly a tenth. Participant age was roughly 18 to 95 years, and participants resided in fewer than 25 US areas. Participants had their cohort set by participant-reported clinical history. The CDR3 runs to 15 residues. Germline CDR1 is SGHTA and CDR2 is FQGNSA. V trimming: 0 bases; J trimming: 3 bases; junction bases outside the gene matches: 3. This receptor was obtained from a woman in her thirties or forties who had recovered from COVID-19. The chain couples TRBV7-2 to TRBJ1-1; 8 bases align to TRBD1. The specimen sequenced was PBMCs or T cells enriched from blood (not recorded which). Here the CDR3 reads CASSLAGQVDTEAFF. The CDR3 region has the DNA TGTGCCAGCAGCTTAGCGGGACAGGTTGACACTGAAGCTTTCTTT.